This paragraph covers one TCR beta chain sequence. As handled by the study authors: Amplification of reference gene primers provided the estimated nucleated cell counts. Measured with immunoSEQ multiplex PCR; TCRdb has only the in-frame clones, and not every one. That table gives V, J and clone size, and the DNA gave D and trimming. The sample includes 60,000 to 70,000 clones, 88% of them seen just once. This entry belongs to a study of blood T cell repertoires in COVID-19. On the study more broadly: Samples of COVID-19 (acute and convalescent) were obtained from the United States, Italy and Spain. T cells, B-cell-depleted T cells, or PBMCs provided the cDNA or gDNA that served as material.

The V end was cut by 0 bases, the J end by 2 bases, with 7 bases between. The CDR3 is 13 residues long. The V gene's germline CDR1 is GTSNPN and CDR2 SVGIG (reference sequence). It was during active infection that Seattle patients were enrolled and then longitudinally followed. J is TRBJ1-1 and V is TRBV30, with D tentatively TRBD1 (5 bases). The clonotype comes from a woman aged 60-75 years with COVID-19, enrolled during active disease. The sample taken for sequencing was peripheral blood. The CDR3 here is CAWSVQDNTEAFF. The DNA of the CDR3 is TGTGCCTGGAGTGTACAGGACAACACTGAAGCTTTCTTT.